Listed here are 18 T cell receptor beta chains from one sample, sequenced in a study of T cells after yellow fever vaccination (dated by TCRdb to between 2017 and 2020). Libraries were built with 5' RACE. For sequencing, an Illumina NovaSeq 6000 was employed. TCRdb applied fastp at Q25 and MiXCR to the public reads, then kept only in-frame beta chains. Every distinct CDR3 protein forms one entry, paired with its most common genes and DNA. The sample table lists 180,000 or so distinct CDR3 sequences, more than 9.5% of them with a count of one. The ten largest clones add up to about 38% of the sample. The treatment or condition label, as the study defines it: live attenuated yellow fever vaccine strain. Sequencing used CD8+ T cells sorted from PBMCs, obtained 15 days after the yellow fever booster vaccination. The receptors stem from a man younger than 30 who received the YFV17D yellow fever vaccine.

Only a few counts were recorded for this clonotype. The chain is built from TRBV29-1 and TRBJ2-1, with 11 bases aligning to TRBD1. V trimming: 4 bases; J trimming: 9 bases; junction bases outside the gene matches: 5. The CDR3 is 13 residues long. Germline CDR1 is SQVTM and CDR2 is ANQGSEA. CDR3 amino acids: CSVAGQGGGEQFF. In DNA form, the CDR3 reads TGCAGCGTTGCGGGACAGGGGGGTGGTGAGCAGTTCTTC.

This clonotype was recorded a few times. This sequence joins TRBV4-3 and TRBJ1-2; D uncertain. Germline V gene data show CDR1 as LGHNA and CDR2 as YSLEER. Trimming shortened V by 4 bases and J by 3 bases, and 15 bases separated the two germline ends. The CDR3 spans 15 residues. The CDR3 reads CASSLDRVGHYGYTF. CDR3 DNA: TGCGCCAGCAGCCTAGACCGTGTGGGTCACTATGGCTACACCTTC.

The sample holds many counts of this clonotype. The CDR3 DNA is TGTGCCAGCAGTTTAACCGGGATTAGCACAGATACGCAGTATTTT. Translation: CASSLTGISTDTQYF. The rearrangement joins TRBV27 to TRBJ2-3; TRBD2 might be the D (5 bases). The CDR3 has 15 residues. Trimming left V 2 bases short and J 0 bases short, with 9 bases between. Germline V gene lookup returns CDR1 MNHEY and CDR2 SMNVEV (reference sequence).

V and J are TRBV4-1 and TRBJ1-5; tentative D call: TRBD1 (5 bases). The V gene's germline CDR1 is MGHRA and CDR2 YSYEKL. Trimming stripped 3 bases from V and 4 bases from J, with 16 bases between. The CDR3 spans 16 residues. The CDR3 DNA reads TGCGCCAGCAGCCAGATTGACAGAGGTTCTAATCAGCCCCAGCATTTT. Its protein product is CASSQIDRGSNQPQHF.

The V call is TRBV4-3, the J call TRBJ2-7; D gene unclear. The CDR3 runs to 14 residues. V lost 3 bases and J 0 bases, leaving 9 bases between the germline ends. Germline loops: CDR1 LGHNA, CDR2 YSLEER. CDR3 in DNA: TGCGCCAGCAGCCAGGCAGAAAGCTCCTACGAGCAGTACTTC. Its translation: CASSQAESSYEQYF.

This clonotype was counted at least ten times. The CDR3 bases are TGTGCCAGCAGCCAAGACGCGGGAACTATGCAAGAGACCCAGTACTTC. It translates to CASSQDAGTMQETQYF. V is TRBV4-2 and J is TRBJ2-5; D may be TRBD2 (6 bases). Per germline, CDR1 LGHNA and CDR2 YNFKEQ. This CDR3 has 16 amino acids. The V and J ends lost 0 bases and 2 bases respectively, with 13 bases between them.

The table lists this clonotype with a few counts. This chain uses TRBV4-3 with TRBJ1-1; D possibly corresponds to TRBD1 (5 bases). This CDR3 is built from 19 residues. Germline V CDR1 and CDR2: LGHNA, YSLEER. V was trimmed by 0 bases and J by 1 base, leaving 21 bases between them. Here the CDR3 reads CASSQDSLRFRQQNTEAFF. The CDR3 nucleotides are TGCGCCAGCAGCCAAGACTCCCTGAGGTTTCGACAGCAGAACACTGAAGCTTTCTTT.

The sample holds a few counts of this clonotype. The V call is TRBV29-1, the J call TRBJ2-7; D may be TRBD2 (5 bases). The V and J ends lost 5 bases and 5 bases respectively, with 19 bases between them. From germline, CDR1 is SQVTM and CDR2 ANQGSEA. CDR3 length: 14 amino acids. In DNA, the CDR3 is TGCAGCGTTACCCCACCCGGCCGGGGTGACGAGCAGTACTTC. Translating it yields CSVTPPGRGDEQYF.

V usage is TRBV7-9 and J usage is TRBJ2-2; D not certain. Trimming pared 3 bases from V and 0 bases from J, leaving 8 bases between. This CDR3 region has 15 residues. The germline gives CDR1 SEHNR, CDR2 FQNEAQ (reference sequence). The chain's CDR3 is CASSFGRTNTGELFF. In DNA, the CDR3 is TGTGCCAGCAGCTTTGGACGCACGAACACCGGGGAGCTGTTTTTT.

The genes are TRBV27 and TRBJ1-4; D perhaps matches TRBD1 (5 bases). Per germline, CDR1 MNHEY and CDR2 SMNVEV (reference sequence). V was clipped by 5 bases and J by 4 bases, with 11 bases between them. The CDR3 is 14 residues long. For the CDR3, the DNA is TGTGCCAGCAGTGGGGCGGGGATTAATGAAAAACTGTTTTTT. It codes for CASSGAGINEKLFF.

In DNA, the CDR3 is TGTGCCAGCAGCTTAGGTCCCCGGTGGGCTGAACGAAACTATGGCTACACCTTC. This encodes CASSLGPRWAERNYGYTF. V is TRBV7-9 and J is TRBJ1-2; D call uncertain. The V end lost 1 base, the J end lost 2 bases, and 20 bases lay between the germline ends. CDR1 is SEHNR and CDR2 is FQNEAQ in the germline V gene (reference sequence). The CDR3 runs to 18 residues.

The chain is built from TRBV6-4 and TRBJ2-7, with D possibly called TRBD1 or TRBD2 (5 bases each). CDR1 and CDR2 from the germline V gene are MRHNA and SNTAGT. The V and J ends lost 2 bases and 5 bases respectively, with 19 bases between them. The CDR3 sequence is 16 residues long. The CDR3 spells CASSDTGTPLRHEQYV. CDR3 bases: TGTGCCAGCAGTGACACCGGGACGCCACTCAGGCACGAGCAGTACGTC.

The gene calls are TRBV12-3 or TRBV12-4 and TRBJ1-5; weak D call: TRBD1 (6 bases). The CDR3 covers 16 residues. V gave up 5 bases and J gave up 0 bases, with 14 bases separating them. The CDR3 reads CASSNGQMISNQPQHF. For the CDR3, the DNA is TGTGCCAGCAGTAACGGACAGATGATTAGCAATCAGCCCCAGCATTTT.

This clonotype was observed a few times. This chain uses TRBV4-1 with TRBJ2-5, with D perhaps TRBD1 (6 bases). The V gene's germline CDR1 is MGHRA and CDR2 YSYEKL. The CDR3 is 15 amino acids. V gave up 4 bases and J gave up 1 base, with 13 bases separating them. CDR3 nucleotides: TGCGCCAGCAGCCCAAGGGGGACCTCCCAAGAGACCCAGTACTTC. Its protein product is CASSPRGTSQETQYF.

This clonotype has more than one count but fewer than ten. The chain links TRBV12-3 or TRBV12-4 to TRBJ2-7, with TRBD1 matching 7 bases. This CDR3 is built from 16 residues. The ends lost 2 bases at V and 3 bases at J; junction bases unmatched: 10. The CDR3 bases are TGTGCCAGCAGTTTATCCGAAGGGACAGCGTTCTACGAGCAGTACTTC. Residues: CASSLSEGTAFYEQYF.

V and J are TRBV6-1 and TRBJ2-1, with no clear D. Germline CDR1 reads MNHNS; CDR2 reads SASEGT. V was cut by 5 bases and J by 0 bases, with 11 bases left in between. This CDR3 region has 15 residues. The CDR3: CASSWKRHSYNEQFF. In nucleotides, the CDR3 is TGTGCCAGCAGTTGGAAGCGCCACTCCTACAATGAGCAGTTCTTC.

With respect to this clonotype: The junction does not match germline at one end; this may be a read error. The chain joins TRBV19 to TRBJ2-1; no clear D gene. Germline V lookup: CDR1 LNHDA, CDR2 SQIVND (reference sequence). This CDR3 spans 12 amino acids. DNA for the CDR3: TGTGCCAGTAGTGCCCTCTCAAATGAGAAGTTCTTC. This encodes CASSALSNEKFF.

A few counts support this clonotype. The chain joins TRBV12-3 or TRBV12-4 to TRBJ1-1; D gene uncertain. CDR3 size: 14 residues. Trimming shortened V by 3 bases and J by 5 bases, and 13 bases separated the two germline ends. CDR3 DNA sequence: TGTGCCAGCAGTTTTTATCGGGTGGGGACTGAAGCTTTCTTT. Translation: CASSFYRVGTEAFF.